The clone carrying this TCR beta chain was observed at least ten times. Antigen specificity is unknown. V lost 1 base, J lost 4 bases, and 1 base stayed unmatched. The CDR3 length is 14 residues. CDR1 and CDR2 (germline): SGHRS, YFSETQ. TCRdb itself ran the multiplex PCR reads through MiXCR, one entry per CDR3 protein. The sample holds under 300,000 distinct CDR3 sequences, around 34% seen once. These data belong to a study of breast tumors, draining lymph nodes, adjacent tissues. Axillary draining lymph nodes of breast cancer patients supplied the node samples. Study-wide findings and caveats: Tumors had less TCR diversity than lymph nodes, more than nontumor tissue.

Sequenced material: axillary lymph node tissue. The clonotype was recovered from a female donor with breast cancer. Some clones in this sample may be carry-over from other donors' samples. The chain employs TRBV5-1 and TRBJ2-3; 9 bases line up with TRBD2. CDR3 region: CASSLTSGSDTQYF. The CDR3 DNA is TGCGCCAGCAGCTTGACTAGCGGGTCAGATACGCAGTATTTT.